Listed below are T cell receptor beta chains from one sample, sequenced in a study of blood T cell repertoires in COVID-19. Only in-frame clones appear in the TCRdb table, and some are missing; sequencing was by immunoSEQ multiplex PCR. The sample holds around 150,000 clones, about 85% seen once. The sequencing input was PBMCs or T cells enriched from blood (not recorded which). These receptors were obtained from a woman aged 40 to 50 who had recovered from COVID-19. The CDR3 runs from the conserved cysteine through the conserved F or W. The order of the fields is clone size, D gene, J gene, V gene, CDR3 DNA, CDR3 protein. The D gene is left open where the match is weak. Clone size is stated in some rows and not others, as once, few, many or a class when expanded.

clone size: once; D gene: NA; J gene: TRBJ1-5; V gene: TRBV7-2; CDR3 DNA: TGTGCCAGCAGCTTAGGATGGCCGCGGTTGAATCAGCCCCAGCATTTT; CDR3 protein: CASSLGWPRLNQPQHF
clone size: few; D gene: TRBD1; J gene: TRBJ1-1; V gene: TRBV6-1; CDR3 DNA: TGTGCCAGCAGTGAACCGGGACAGGGGGCCATCCCCGAAGCTTTCTTT; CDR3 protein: CASSEPGQGAIPEAFF
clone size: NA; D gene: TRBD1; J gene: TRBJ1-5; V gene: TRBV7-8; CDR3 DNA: TGTGCCAGCAGCCCGGACAGGGGGCTTCGGGGCAATCAGCCCCAGCATTTT; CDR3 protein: CASSPDRGLRGNQPQHF
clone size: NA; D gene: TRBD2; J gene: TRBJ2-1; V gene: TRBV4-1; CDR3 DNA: TGCGCCAGCAGCCAAGACATAGCGGGGATCTACAATGAGCAGTTCTTC; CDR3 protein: CASSQDIAGIYNEQFF
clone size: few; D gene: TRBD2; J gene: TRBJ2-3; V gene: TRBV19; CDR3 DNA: TGTGCCAGTAAACCCGGGGGGGCCTTCGCAGATACGCAGTATTTT; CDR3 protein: CASKPGGAFADTQYF
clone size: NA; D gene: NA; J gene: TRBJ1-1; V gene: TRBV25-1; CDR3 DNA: TGTGCCAGCAGTGTTGGGCCCACTGAAGCTTTCTTT; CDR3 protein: CASSVGPTEAFF
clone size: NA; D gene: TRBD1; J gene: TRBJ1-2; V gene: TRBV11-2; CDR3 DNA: TGTGCCAGCAGCTTAGCCGGGACAGGGGGGTATGGCTACACCTTC; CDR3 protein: CASSLAGTGGYGYTF
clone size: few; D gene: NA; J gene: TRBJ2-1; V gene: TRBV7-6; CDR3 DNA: TGTGCCAGCAGCTCAGTAAGCTCCTACAATGAGCAGTTCTTC; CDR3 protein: CASSSVSSYNEQFF
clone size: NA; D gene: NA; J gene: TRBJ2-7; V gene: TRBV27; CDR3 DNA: TGTGCCAGCAGTTTATCGGTGCGGGGCTACGAGCAGTACTTC; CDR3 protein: CASSLSVRGYEQYF
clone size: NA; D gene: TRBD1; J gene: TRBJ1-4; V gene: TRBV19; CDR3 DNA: TGTGCCAGTAGTAGGGGACAGGCGGACAATGAAAAACTGTTTTTT; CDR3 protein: CASSRGQADNEKLFF
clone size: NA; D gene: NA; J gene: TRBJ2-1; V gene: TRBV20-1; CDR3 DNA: TGCAGTGCTAGTAGCCCCGATCACAATGAGCAGTTCTTC; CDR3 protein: CSASSPDHNEQFF
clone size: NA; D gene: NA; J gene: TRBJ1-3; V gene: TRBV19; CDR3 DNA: TGTGCCAGTACCGGCTGGGCCTTTCAGGGGAACACCATATATTTT; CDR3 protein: CASTGWAFQGNTIYF
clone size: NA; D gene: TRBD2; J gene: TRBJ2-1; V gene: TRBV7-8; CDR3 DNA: TGTGCCAGCAGCGGAAGCCTAGCGGGAGGGGACAATGAGCAGTTCTTC; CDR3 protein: CASSGSLAGGDNEQFF
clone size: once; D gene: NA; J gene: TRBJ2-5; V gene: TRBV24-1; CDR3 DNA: TGTGCCACCAGTGCTTCCGACAGGGAGACCCAGTACTTC; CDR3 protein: CATSASDRETQYF
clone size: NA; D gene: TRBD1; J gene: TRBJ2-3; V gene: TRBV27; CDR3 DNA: TGTGCCAGCAAAACGACAGGGTCGCGTAACACAGATACGCAGTATTTT; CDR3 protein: CASKTTGSRNTDTQYF
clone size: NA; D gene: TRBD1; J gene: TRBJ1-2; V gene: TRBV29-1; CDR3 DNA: TGCAGCGTGGACAGGGGAAACTATGGCTACACCTTC; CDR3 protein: CSVDRGNYGYTF
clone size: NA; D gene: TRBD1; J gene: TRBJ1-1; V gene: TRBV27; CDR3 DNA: TGTGCCAGCAGTCCGACAGGGGCTGAAGCTTTCTTT; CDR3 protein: CASSPTGAEAFF
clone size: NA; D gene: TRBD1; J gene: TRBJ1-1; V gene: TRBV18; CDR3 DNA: TGTGCCAGCTCACTGTCGATGGGACAGGTGAACACTGAAGCTTTCTTT; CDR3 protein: CASSLSMGQVNTEAFF
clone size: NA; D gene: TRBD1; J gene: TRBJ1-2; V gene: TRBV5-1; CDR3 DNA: TGCGCCAGCAGCTCGGTTGGACAGGGGTTATTTAGCTACACCTTC; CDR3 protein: CASSSVGQGLFSYTF
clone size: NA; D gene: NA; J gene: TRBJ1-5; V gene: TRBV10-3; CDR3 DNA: TGTGCCATCACGGGGGGCAGCAATCAGCCCCAGCATTTT; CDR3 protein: CAITGGSNQPQHF
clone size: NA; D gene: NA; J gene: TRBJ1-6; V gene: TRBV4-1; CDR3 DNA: TGCGCCAGCAGCCAAGAACCCCCCCGCACAGGGACCTATAATTCACCCCTCCACTTT; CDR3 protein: CASSQEPPRTGTYNSPLHF
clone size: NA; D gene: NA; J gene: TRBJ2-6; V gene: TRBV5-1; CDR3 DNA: TGCGCCAGCAGCTTGAGGGAGATCTCTGGGGCCAACGTCCTGACTTTC; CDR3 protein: CASSLREISGANVLTF
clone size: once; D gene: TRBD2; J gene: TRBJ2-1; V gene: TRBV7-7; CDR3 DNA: TGTGCTAGCAGCTCAACCGCGGGGGGTTCCTACAATGAGCAGTTCTTC; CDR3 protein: CASSSTAGGSYNEQFF
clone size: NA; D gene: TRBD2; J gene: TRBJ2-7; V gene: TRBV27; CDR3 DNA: TGTGCCAGCAGCCCCCGGGGAGCGGGAGGGCTCGGCGAGCAGTACTTC; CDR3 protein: CASSPRGAGGLGEQYF
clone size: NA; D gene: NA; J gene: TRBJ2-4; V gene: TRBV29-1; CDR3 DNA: TGCAGCGTTGAACGCCAAACAGGAAGGAACATTCAGTACTTC; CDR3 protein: CSVERQTGRNIQYF
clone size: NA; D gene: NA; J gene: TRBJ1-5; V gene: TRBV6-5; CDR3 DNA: TGTGCCAGCAGTTACTCGGCCAGGGACAATCAGCCCCAGCATTTT; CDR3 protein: CASSYSARDNQPQHF
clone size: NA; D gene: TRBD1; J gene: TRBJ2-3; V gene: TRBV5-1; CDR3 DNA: TGCGCCAGCAGCTTGGGACAGGGGGCCCCCCGGGATACGCAGTATTTT; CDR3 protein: CASSLGQGAPRDTQYF
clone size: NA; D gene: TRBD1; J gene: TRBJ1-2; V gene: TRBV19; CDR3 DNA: TGTGCCAGTAGAGAGACAGGGGGCGTCTATGGCTACACCTTC; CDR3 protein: CASRETGGVYGYTF
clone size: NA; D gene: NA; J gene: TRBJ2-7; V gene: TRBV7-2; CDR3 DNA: TGTGCCAGGGACGCCGGGGACGAGCAGTACTTC; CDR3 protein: CARDAGDEQYF
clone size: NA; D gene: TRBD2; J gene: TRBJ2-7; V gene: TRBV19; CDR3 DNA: TGTGCCAGTTCGGGACTAGCTTACGAGCAGTACTTC; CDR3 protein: CASSGLAYEQYF
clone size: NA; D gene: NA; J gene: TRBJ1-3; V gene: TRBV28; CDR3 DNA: TGTGCCAGCAGTTTATCGGGGGCTGGAAACACCATATATTTT; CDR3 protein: CASSLSGAGNTIYF